These 3 T cell receptor beta chains share one sample of origin, sequenced in a study of T cell clusters in autoimmune cytopenias. TRB was amplified from approximately 250 ng of peripheral blood genomic DNA per sample. TRB was amplified by touch-down multiplex PCR, primer pools A and B combined. Following a re-call of the multiplex PCR reads, TCRdb has one entry per CDR3 protein and lacks DNA. Seen in this sample are roughly 4,200 distinct CDR3 sequences; the ten most common clones hold about 20%. These data also featured in a second study, about T cell repertoires in aging, cancer and after chemotherapy.

Sequenced: peripheral blood. The origin of the receptors is a human donor in good health.

The chain uses TRBV5-1 and TRBJ2-7; TCRdb lists TRBD2, though no DNA is available to test this call. The CDR3 length is 17 residues. From germline, CDR1 is SGHRS and CDR2 YFSETQ. The CDR3 sequence: CASSPTPGLAGAGEQYF.

Frequency places this clonotype as medium-sized. The genes are TRBV6-5 and TRBJ1-2. Germline lookup yields CDR1 MNHEY and CDR2 SVGAGI. CDR3 size: 13 residues. The chain's CDR3 is CASSPLYSAGYTF.

This clonotype ranks as medium-sized in terms of frequency. The chain has TRBV18 and TRBJ1-5. This CDR3 contains 12 residues. Per the germline V gene, CDR1 is KGHSH and CDR2 is LQKENI. This CDR3 is CASSLRDQPQHF.